The 9 T cell receptor beta chains reported below all come from one sample, sequenced in a study of patients and donors after allogeneic stem cell transplantation (dated by TCRdb to 2018 to 2020). Library construction relied on RT-PCR. The instrument was a NextSeq 550. TCRdb passed the public sequencing reads through fastp at Q25 and MiXCR, retaining productive beta sequences. Each entry is one CDR3 protein sequence, shown with its most common DNA and genes. Recorded for this sample are about a million distinct CDR3 sequences; about a sixth of them occurred a single time. Of the sample, 6% is held by the ten largest clones. The sample was blood, either unsorted or a sorted T cell fraction (not recorded which). These receptors came from a human donor who was either an allogeneic HSCT recipient or a stem cell or donor lymphocyte infusion donor (not recorded which). It is not recorded whose cells these are; they may come from a transplant donor.

This clonotype was observed at least ten times. This chain joins TRBV12-3 or TRBV12-4 and TRBJ1-5, with D hard to call. The CDR3 totals 15 residues. Trimming pared 0 bases from V and 5 bases from J, leaving 11 bases between. The CDR3 spells CASSLARQADQPQHF. The CDR3 nucleotides read TGTGCCAGCAGTTTAGCGCGGCAGGCCGATCAGCCCCAGCATTTT.

This clonotype has ten or more counts. The chain recombines TRBV12-3 or TRBV12-4 with TRBJ2-7, with 9 bases that match TRBD1. J was trimmed by 3 bases and V by 4 bases; bases with no gene match: 4. There are 14 residues in the CDR3. The CDR3 DNA is TGTGCCAGCAGTTACGGGACAGGGAGCTACGAGCAGTACTTC. Encoded protein: CASSYGTGSYEQYF.

The rearrangement links TRBV24-1 to TRBJ2-3; the D is unclear. The germline V gene encodes CDR1 KGHDR and CDR2 SFDVKD. Trimming removed 2 bases from V and 4 bases from J, with 6 bases in between. This CDR3 region has 13 residues. The CDR3 DNA reads as TGTGCCACCAGTGATTCCAGAGCAGATACGCAGTATTTT. Translating gives CATSDSRADTQYF.

The table lists this clonotype with a few counts. The genes are TRBV10-3 and TRBJ1-5; 10 positions match TRBD1. From germline, CDR1 is ENHRY and CDR2 SYGVKD. CDR3 size: 16 residues. The V gene end was trimmed by 0 bases and the J gene end by 4 bases; junction bases not matched to a gene: 3. DNA of the CDR3: TGTGCCATCAGTGAGTCCAGGACAGGGGGTAATCAGCCCCAGCATTTT. Translation gives CAISESRTGGNQPQHF.

The rearrangement joins TRBV7-3 to TRBJ2-3; 9 nucleotides agree with TRBD2. The ends lost 1 base at V and 0 bases at J; junction bases unmatched: 20. Germline loops: CDR1 SGHTA, CDR2 FQGTGA. This CDR3 region has 22 residues. CDR3 DNA sequence: TGTGCCAGCAGCTTAATTTTGGGCGGGAGGGCCTTCGCAAACACTAGCACAGATACGCAGTATTTT. This codes for CASSLILGGRAFANTSTDTQYF.

This clonotype was observed a few times. The rearrangement uses TRBV12-3 or TRBV12-4 and TRBJ2-2; 8 positions agree with TRBD1. This CDR3 comprises 14 residues. V was pared by 8 bases and J by 4 bases, with 6 bases of the junction left unmatched. In nucleotides, the CDR3 is TGTGCCAGCTGGACAGGGCTCGGCACCGGGGAGCTGTTTTTT. Translated, it gives CASWTGLGTGELFF.

The chain employs TRBV20-1 and TRBJ2-2; 13 bases are shared with TRBD2. Per the germline V gene, CDR1 is DFQATT and CDR2 is SNEGSKA (reference sequence). This CDR3 contains 14 residues. V dropped 4 bases and J dropped 6; count of bases not matched to a gene: 2. CDR3 residues: CSATGLAGPGELFF. The CDR3 region has the DNA TGCAGTGCTACGGGACTAGCGGGGCCCGGGGAGCTGTTTTTT.

The CDR3 DNA reads TGTGCCAGCAGCCGCACAGGGAGTGGCAATGAGCAGTTCTTC. Its protein is CASSRTGSGNEQFF. The V gene is TRBV4-2, the J gene TRBJ2-1; maybe TRBD1 (6 bases). The CDR3 is 14 residues long. Germline V gene lookup returns CDR1 LGHNA and CDR2 YNFKEQ. Trimming shortened V by 4 bases and J by 6 bases, and 13 bases separated the two germline ends.

This clonotype has at least ten counts. The chain combines TRBV12-3 or TRBV12-4 with TRBJ2-2; no definite D call. The CDR3 spans 12 residues. V was trimmed by 6 bases and J by 6 bases, leaving 8 bases between them. DNA of the CDR3: TGTGCCAGCAGGCTTGGAGCCGGGGAGCTGTTTTTT. As protein: CASRLGAGELFF.